These 11 T cell receptor beta chains came from one sample sequenced in a study of early T cells in non-severe SARS-CoV-2 infection. TCRdb re-called the 5' RACE reads with MiXCR, one entry per CDR3 protein. The data show 50,000 to 60,000 distinct CDR3 sequences, approximately 10% seen once. The sequenced material came from whole blood. These receptors all come from an adult who was a healthcare worker with PCR-confirmed SARS-CoV-2 infection or an uninfected control (not recorded which).

The chain has TRBV29-1 and TRBJ2-7, with 10 bases that match TRBD2. The V gene's germline CDR1 is SQVTM and CDR2 ANQGSEA. V was clipped by 4 bases and J by 3 bases; unmatched bases: 12. CDR3 length: 16 amino acids. The CDR3 reads CSVVGLAGGTFYEQYF. The CDR3 nucleotides are TGCAGCGTTGTAGGATTAGCGGGAGGCACTTTCTACGAGCAGTACTTC.

This clonotype has a count of ten or more. This chain links TRBV29-1 with TRBJ1-2, with a weak D call TRBD1 (6 bases). V shed 7 bases and J shed 4 bases, with 16 bases lying between them. CDR3 size: 13 residues. Germline-derived CDR1 and CDR2 are SQVTM and ANQGSEA. For the CDR3, the DNA is TGCAGCGCGGCGAAGGGGGACCTCTATGGCTACACCTTC. It yields the protein CSAAKGDLYGYTF.

This clonotype was recorded a few times. This sequence joins TRBV28 and TRBJ2-7, with TRBD1 identical over 9 bases. V trimming: 6 bases; J trimming: 4 bases; junction bases outside the gene matches: 10. The CDR3 spans 15 residues. CDR1 is MDHEN, CDR2 SYDVKM, per germline. The CDR3 DNA reads as TGTGCCAGCAGCTTCGCGGGGACAGGGTCTTACGAGCAGTACTTC. This translates into CASSFAGTGSYEQYF.

This clonotype has more than one count but fewer than ten. V and J are TRBV3-1 and TRBJ1-1, with a tentative D call TRBD1 (6 bases). Trimming stripped 0 bases from V and 10 bases from J, with 9 bases between. Germline V gene lookup returns CDR1 LGHDT and CDR2 YNNKEL (reference sequence). The CDR3 has 12 residues. The CDR3 region is CASSQEGGGAFF. The CDR3 nucleotides read TGTGCCAGCAGCCAAGAGGGAGGGGGAGCTTTCTTT.

This clonotype was recorded many times. The genes are TRBV29-1 and TRBJ1-1; D call uncertain. The CDR3 sequence is 15 residues long. The germline V gene has CDR1 SQVTM and CDR2 ANQGSEA. The V and J ends lost 4 bases and 0 bases respectively, with 15 bases between them. CDR3 in amino acids: CSVAGGWGMNTEAFF. The CDR3 DNA reads as TGCAGCGTTGCGGGCGGTTGGGGAATGAACACTGAAGCTTTCTTT.

This clonotype was detected a few times. The J gene is TRBJ2-1, the V gene TRBV28; tentative D call: TRBD1 (7 bases). Looked up from germline, CDR1 is MDHEN and CDR2 is SYDVKM. V lost 4 bases, J lost 10 bases, and 11 bases lay in between. This CDR3 contains 12 residues. This chain's CDR3 is CASSSQGGEQFF. CDR3 sequence (DNA): TGTGCCAGCAGTTCTCAGGGGGGCGAGCAGTTCTTC.

The rearrangement joins TRBV11-2 to TRBJ2-1, with D unresolved. CDR3 length equals 15 residues. CDR1 is SGHAT and CDR2 is FQNNGV in the germline V gene. V was pared by 7 bases and J by 9 bases, with 22 bases between. The CDR3 loop is CASTLTSALGGEQFF. In nucleotides, the CDR3 is TGTGCCAGCACCCTGACCAGCGCCCTAGGCGGTGAGCAGTTCTTC.

A few counts support this clonotype. The chain links TRBV7-9 to TRBJ2-7; 8 positions agree with TRBD1. CDR3 length: 15 residues. Unmatched junction bases numbered 9, after V lost 5 bases and J lost 3 bases. Germline values: CDR1 SEHNR, CDR2 FQNEAQ (reference sequence). CDR3 in amino acids: CASSATGGSYYEQYF. The CDR3 DNA sequence: TGTGCCAGCAGCGCCACAGGGGGTTCCTACTACGAGCAGTACTTC.

This clonotype occurred a few times. The CDR3: CSVEGPGTSHPGELFF. CDR3 DNA: TGCAGCGTTGAAGGCCCCGGGACTAGCCACCCCGGGGAGCTGTTTTTT. V usage is TRBV29-1 and J usage is TRBJ2-2, with 9 bases fitting TRBD2. The J segment lost 6 bases and the V segment lost 1 base, leaving 9 bases of the junction unmatched. Per the germline V gene, CDR1 is SQVTM and CDR2 is ANQGSEA. The CDR3 runs to 16 residues.

V usage is TRBV20-1 and J usage is TRBJ2-7; perhaps TRBD1 as D (5 bases). Germline CDR1 DFQATT, CDR2 SNEGSKA (reference sequence). The V gene lost 2 bases and the J gene lost 3 bases, with 11 bases spanning the gap. This CDR3 spans 13 amino acids. The CDR3 DNA sequence: TGCAGTGCTAGATCCAGGGCGGTCTACGAGCAGTACTTC. Residues: CSARSRAVYEQYF.

This clonotype was observed at least ten times. The J gene is TRBJ2-3, the V gene TRBV7-8; 11 nucleotides line up with TRBD1. The V gene's germline CDR1 is SGHVS and CDR2 FQNEAQ. The CDR3 is 15 amino acids. Trimming at V came to 10 bases and at J to 9 bases, leaving 15 bases not matched to a gene. In DNA, the CDR3 is TGTGCCATCTCTGACGGGACAGGGGGATTTTCCACGCAGTATTTT. Encoded protein: CAISDGTGGFSTQYF. Full variable domain (rest looked up from reference TRBV7-8 and TRBJ2-3): GAGVSQSPRYKVAKRGQDVALRCDPISGHVSLFWYQQALGQGPEFLTYFQNEAQLDKSGLPSDRFFAERPEGSVSTLKIQRTQQEDSAVYLCAISDGTGGFSTQYFGPGTRLTVL.